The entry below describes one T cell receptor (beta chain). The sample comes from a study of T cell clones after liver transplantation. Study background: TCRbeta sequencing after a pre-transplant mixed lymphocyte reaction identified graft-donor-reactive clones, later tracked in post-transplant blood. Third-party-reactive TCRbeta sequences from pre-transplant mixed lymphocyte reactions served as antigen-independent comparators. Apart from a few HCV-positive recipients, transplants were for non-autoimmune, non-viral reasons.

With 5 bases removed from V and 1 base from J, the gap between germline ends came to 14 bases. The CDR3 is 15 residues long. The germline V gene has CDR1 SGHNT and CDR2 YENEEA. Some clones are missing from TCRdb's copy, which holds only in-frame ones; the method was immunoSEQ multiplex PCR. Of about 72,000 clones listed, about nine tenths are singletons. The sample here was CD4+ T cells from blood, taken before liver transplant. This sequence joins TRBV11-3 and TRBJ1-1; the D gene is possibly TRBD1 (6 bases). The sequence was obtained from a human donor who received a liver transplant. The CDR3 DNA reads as TGTGCCAGCAGCCAGGGGTCAGCGAAGAACACTGAAGCTTTCTTT. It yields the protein CASSQGSAKNTEAFF.